This entry is about one TCR beta chain. Antigen unknown. Produced via immunoSEQ multiplex PCR; TCRdb's table is partial and in-frame only. The sample consists of approximately 92,000 clones, just over 90% of them appearing once. The data were obtained in a study of graft-versus-host responses after intestinal transplantation. Looking at the study overall: All recipients were transplanted with multivisceral, liver-intestinal, or isolated intestinal grafts. Anti-thymocyte globulin induction was given to all recipients, followed by tacrolimus and steroids for around three years.

Whole-study findings and limits: Elevated graft-versus-host to host-versus-graft clonal ratios in allografts were recorded for patients with graft-donor T cell macrochimerism. GvH clones detected in recipient marrow included some appearing first in ileum or blood.

This CDR3 has 15 amino acids. V gave up 4 bases and J gave up 7 bases; unmatched junction bases: 9. CDR1 LNHDA and CDR2 SQIVND come from the germline V gene (reference sequence). This chain joins TRBV19 and TRBJ2-1, with TRBD1 matching over 8 bases. This material consisted of unstimulated CD8+ T cells sorted from spleen or lymph node cells, taken before intestinal transplant. This sequence was found in a human donor who received an intestinal transplant. Here the CDR3 reads CASSTSGGAGNEQFF. CDR3 in DNA: TGTGCCAGTAGTACTTCAGGGGGCGCTGGGAATGAGCAGTTCTTC.